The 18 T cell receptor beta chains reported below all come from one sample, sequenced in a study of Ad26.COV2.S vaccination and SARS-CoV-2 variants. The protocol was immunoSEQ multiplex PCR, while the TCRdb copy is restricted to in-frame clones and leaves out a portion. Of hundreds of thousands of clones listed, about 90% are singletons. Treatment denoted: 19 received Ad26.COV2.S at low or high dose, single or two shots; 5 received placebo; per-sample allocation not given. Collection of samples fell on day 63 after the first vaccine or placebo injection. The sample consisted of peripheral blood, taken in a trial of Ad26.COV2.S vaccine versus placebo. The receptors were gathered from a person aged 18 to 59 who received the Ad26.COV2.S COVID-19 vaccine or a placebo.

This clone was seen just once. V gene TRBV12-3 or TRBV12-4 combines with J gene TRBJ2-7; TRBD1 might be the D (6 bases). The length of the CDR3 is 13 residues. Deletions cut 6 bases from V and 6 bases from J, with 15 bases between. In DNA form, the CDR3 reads TGTGCCAGCAGGGATACAGGGATTGGCGAGCAGTACTTC. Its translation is CASRDTGIGEQYF.

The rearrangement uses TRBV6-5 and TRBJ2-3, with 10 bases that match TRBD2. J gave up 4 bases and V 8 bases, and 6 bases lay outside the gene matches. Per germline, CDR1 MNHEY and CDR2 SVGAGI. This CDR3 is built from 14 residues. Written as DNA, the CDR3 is TGTGCCAGCTCAAGCGGGGGGGAGGCAGATACGCAGTATTTT. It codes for CASSSGGEADTQYF.

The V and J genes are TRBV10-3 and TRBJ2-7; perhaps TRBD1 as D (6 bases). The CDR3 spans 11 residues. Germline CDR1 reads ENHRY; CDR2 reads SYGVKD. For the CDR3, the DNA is TGTGCTTCGGGACACTCCTACGAGCAGTACTTC. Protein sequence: CASGHSYEQYF.

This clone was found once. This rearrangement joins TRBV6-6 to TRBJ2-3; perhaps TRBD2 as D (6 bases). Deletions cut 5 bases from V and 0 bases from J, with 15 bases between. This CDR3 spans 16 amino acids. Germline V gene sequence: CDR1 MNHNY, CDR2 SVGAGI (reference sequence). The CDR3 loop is CASSRLGGGSTDTQYF. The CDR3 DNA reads TGTGCCAGCAGTCGACTAGGTGGAGGTAGCACAGATACGCAGTATTTT.

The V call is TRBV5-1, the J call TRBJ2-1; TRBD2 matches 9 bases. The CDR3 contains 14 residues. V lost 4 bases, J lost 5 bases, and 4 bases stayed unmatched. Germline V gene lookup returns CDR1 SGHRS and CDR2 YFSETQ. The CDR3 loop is CASSGTSFDNEQFF. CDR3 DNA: TGCGCCAGCAGCGGGACTAGCTTCGACAATGAGCAGTTCTTC.

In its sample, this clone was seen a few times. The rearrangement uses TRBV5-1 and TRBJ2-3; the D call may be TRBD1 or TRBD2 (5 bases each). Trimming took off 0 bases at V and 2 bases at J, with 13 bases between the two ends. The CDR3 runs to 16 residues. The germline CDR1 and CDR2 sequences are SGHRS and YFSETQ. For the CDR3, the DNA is TGCGCCAGCAGCTTGGACGGCCGAGGGGCCACAGATACGCAGTATTTT. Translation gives CASSLDGRGATDTQYF.

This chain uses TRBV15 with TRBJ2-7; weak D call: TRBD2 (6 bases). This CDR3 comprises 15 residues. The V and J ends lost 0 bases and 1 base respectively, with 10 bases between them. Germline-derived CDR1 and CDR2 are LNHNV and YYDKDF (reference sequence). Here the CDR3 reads CATSRDPGTSYEQYF. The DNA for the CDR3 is TGTGCCACCAGCAGAGATCCGGGGACTTCCTACGAGCAGTACTTC.

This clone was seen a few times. CDR3 in amino acids: CASSPPGTLIYEQYF. The CDR3 nucleotides read TGTGCCAGCAGTCCCCCCGGGACCCTCATCTACGAGCAGTACTTC. The chain employs TRBV7-9 and TRBJ2-7; the D gene could be TRBD1 or TRBD2 (5 bases each). Germline values: CDR1 SEHNR, CDR2 FQNEAQ (reference sequence). Trimming took off 6 bases at V and 3 bases at J, with 18 bases between the two ends. The CDR3 runs to 15 residues.

CDR3 protein: CASSTPQGGNLYGYTF. The CDR3 DNA reads TGTGCCAGCAGCACTCCTCAGGGGGGCAACCTTTATGGCTACACCTTC. The V and J genes are TRBV9 and TRBJ1-2, with 7 bases that match TRBD1. V was pared by 4 bases and J by 5 bases, with 14 bases of the junction left unmatched. The V gene's germline CDR1 is SGDLS and CDR2 YYNGEE. The CDR3 loop spans 16 amino acids.

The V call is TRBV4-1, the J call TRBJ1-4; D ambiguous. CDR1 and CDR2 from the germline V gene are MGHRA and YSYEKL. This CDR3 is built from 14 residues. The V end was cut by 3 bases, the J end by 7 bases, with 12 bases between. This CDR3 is CASSHGPAGEKLFF. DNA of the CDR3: TGCGCCAGCAGCCATGGACCAGCGGGTGAAAAACTGTTTTTT.

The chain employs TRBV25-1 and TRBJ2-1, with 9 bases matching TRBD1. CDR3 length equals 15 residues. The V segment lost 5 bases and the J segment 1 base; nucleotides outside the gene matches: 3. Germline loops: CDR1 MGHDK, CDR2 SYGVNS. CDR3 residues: CASSRQGGSYNEQFF. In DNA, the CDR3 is TGTGCCAGCAGTCGACAGGGGGGTTCCTACAATGAGCAGTTCTTC.

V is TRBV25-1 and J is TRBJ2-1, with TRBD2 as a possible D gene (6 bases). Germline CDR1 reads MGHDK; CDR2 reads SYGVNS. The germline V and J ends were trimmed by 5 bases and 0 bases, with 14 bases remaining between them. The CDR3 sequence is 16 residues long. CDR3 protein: CASSPRRGGSYNEQFF. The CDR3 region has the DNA TGTGCCAGCAGTCCGCGGAGGGGAGGCTCCTACAATGAGCAGTTCTTC.

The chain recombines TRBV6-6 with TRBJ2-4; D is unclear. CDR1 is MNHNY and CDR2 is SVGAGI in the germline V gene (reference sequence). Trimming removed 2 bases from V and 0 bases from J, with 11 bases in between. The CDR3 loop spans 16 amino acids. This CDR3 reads CASSYPIRLAKNIQYF. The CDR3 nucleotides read TGTGCCAGCAGTTACCCGATAAGGCTAGCCAAAAACATTCAGTACTTC.

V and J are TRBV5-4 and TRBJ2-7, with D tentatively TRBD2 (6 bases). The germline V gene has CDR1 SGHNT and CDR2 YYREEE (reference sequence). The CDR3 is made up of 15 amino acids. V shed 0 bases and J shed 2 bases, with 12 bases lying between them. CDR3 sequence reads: CASSLDGGTPYEQYF. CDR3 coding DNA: TGTGCCAGCAGCTTGGATGGAGGGACTCCCTACGAGCAGTACTTC.

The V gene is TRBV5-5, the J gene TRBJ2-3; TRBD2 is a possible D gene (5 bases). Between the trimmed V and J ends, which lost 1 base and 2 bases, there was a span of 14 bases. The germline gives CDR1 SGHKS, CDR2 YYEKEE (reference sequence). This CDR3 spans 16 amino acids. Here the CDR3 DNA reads TGTGCCAGCAGCTTGAGGAACGGCGGGCCCACAGATACGCAGTATTTT. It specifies CASSLRNGGPTDTQYF. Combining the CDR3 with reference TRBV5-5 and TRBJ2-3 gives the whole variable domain DAGVTQSPTHLIKTRGQQVTLRCSPISGHKSVSWYQQVLGQGPQFIFQYYEKEERGRGNFPDRFSARQFPNYSSELNVNALLLGDSALYLCASSLRNGGPTDTQYFGPGTRLTVL.

The CDR3 DNA sequence: TGTGCCAGTACGGTCACAGGAGGAACCGGGGAGCTGTTTTTT. As protein: CASTVTGGTGELFF. The V and J genes are TRBV19 and TRBJ2-2, with D tentatively TRBD1 or TRBD2 (5 bases each). The CDR3 has 14 residues. V lost 7 bases and J 5 bases, leaving 14 bases between the germline ends. The germline V gene encodes CDR1 LNHDA and CDR2 SQIVND (reference sequence).

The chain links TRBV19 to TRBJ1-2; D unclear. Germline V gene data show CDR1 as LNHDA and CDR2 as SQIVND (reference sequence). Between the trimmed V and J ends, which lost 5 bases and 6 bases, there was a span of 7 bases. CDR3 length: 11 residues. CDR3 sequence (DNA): TGTGCCAGTAGTGGACCCCATGGCTACACCTTC. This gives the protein CASSGPHGYTF.

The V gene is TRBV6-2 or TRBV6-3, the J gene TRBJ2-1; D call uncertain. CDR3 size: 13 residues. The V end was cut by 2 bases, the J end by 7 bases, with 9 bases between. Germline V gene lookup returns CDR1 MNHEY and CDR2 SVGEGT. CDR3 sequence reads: CASSYNLLNEQFF. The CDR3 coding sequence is TGTGCCAGCAGTTACAATCTTCTGAATGAGCAGTTCTTC.